This entry features one T cell receptor beta chain sequence. Its antigen is unknown. This entry comes from a study of cytomegalovirus exposure and HLA in healthy donors. Study findings and constraints: The study listed under 200 cytomegalovirus-associated TCR beta chains. Accounts indicate the classifier identified cytomegalovirus status with strong specificity and sensitivity. In the 120 validation repertoires, a later analysis found that first-cohort TCR clusters tended to co-occur.

The germline CDR1 and CDR2 sequences are MDHEN and SYDVKM. This CDR3 has 12 amino acids. Trimming took 8 bases from V and 3 from J; bases not matched to a gene: 3. While the first cohort had 600 to 850 subjects, the donors belonged to the separate validation cohort of over a hundred subjects. The assay was immunoSEQ multiplex PCR, and TCRdb's table has in-frame clones only and misses some. The repertoire holds some 80,000 clones, approximately 96% seen once, with under 1.5% in the top ten. Specimen: PBMCs. V and J are TRBV28 and TRBJ2-5, with 7 bases aligning to TRBD2. The clonotype comes from a woman aged 18 to 35 in good health and CMV-seronegative. In DNA, the CDR3 is TGTGCCAGCCGGGACTATAAAGAGACCCAGTACTTC. It translates to CASRDYKETQYF.